These T cell receptor beta chains were read from a single sample in a study of CD8+CD57+ T cells in acquired aplastic anemia. TCRdb redid the calling of the reads with MiXCR, one entry per CDR3 protein. The profile shows around 200,000 distinct CDR3 sequences, approximately 60% of them singletons. What was sequenced was sorted CD4+, CD8+, or CD8+CD57+ T cells (not recorded which) from PBMCs. These receptors all stem from a human donor in good health. Each CDR3 is given with its conserved first and last residue. A D gene is named only where the DNA matches it firmly. Expanded clones get a size class; other rows say once, few or many, or leave the size out.

j_call v_call clone_size d_call cdr3_nt cdr3_aa
TRBJ1-2 TRBV5-1 - - TGCGCCAGCAGCTTGGCCGTACCGGGGGGCGGTGGCTACACCTTC CASSLAVPGGGGYTF
TRBJ2-5 TRBV12-3/TRBV12-4 many TRBD2 TGTGCCAGCAGATTACTAGCGGGGGGCCAATACCAAGAGACCCAGTACTTC CASRLLAGGQYQETQYF
TRBJ1-5 TRBV7-9 - - TGTGCTAGGGGTGTCGATCAGCCCCAGCATTTT CARGVDQPQHF
TRBJ1-1 TRBV2 - - TGTGCCAGCAGTGATTTGATAAACACTGAAGCTTTCTTT CASSDLINTEAFF
TRBJ2-1 TRBV7-3 many - TGTGCCAGCAGCTTACGAGAGGGCGCCTACAATGAGCAGTTCTTC CASSLREGAYNEQFF
TRBJ1-6 TRBV14 - - TGTGCCAGCAGCCAAGTGTATTCACCCCTCCACTTT CASSQVYSPLHF
TRBJ2-7 TRBV10-1 - TRBD2 TGCGCCAGCAGTCGCGCAATTAGCGGGAGAACTAACGAGCAGTACTTC CASSRAISGRTNEQYF
TRBJ2-2 TRBV7-6 - TRBD1 TGTGCCAGCAGCTTAGCCGGGACAGCGAACACCGGGGAGCTGTTTTTT CASSLAGTANTGELFF
TRBJ2-2 TRBV25-1 - TRBD2 TGTGCCAGCAGTGTTCTAGCCGGGAGGGCGAACACCGGGGAGCTGTTTTTT CASSVLAGRANTGELFF
TRBJ1-2 TRBV5-5 - TRBD1 TGTGCCAGCAGCTTCGGCAGGGGGGACTATGGCTACACCTTC CASSFGRGDYGYTF
TRBJ2-1 TRBV6-4 many - TGTGCCAGCAGTGACGGACTCCTAGGGCTCAATGAGCAGTTCTTC CASSDGLLGLNEQFF
TRBJ2-7 TRBV20-1 many - TGCAGTGCCCTTATACCCAGCGAGAGTTCGAGCGAGCAGTACTTC CSALIPSESSSEQYF
TRBJ2-5 TRBV7-9 - TRBD2 TGTGCCAGCAGCGCGGGGGTAGAAGAGACCCAGTACTTC CASSAGVEETQYF
TRBJ2-7 TRBV6-4 - TRBD1 TGTGCCAGCAGTGGGGACAGGCTCTACGAGCAGTACTTC CASSGDRLYEQYF
TRBJ1-6 TRBV28 - - TGTGCCAGCAGTTTAGCGACAGGAGAATCACCCCTCCACTTT CASSLATGESPLHF
TRBJ1-1 TRBV14 - - TGTGCCAGCAGCCAAGGCGGCGGTGGAACGACTGAAGCTTTCTTT CASSQGGGGTTEAFF
TRBJ2-2 TRBV10-3 - - TGTGCCATCAGTGACGGACCGGGGGAGCTGTTTTTT CAISDGPGELFF
TRBJ2-7 TRBV7-3 - - TGCGCCAGCAGCTTAGCATTCGGCGAGCAGTACTTC CASSLAFGEQYF
TRBJ2-7 TRBV6-6 - - TGTGCCAGCAGTAGCGAAATAAACCAGGGGGCGCTCCGGGAGGGCCCCTACGAGCAGTACTTC CASSSEINQGALREGPYEQYF
TRBJ1-2 TRBV20-1 few - TGCAGTGCTCCTGCCCCGGGTAAAGGAGCTAACTATGGCTACACCTTC CSAPAPGKGANYGYTF
TRBJ2-7 TRBV20-1 - - TGCAGTGCTAACGGTTTCTCCTACGAGCAGTACTTC CSANGFSYEQYF
TRBJ2-5 TRBV7-9 - TRBD2 TGTGCCAGCAGCTCGTTAGCGGGAGGGGATGAGACCCAGTGCTTC CASSSLAGGDETQCF
TRBJ2-5 TRBV7-9 - TRBD2 TGTGCCAGCAGCCCGTATAGCGGGGGGGGGGAGACCCAGTACTTC CASSPYSGGGETQYF
TRBJ2-1 TRBV7-8 few - TGTGCCAGCAGTTACCCCTACACGGGGGTGAATGAGCAGTTCTTC CASSYPYTGVNEQFF
TRBJ2-7 TRBV10-1 - TRBD1 TGCGCCAGCATTATGGATGGCCAGGGGGCTTGGGAGCAGTACTTC CASIMDGQGAWEQYF
TRBJ1-5 TRBV7-8 - - TGTGCCAGCAGCTATGATCAGCGGGATACGCAGCATTTT CASSYDQRDTQHF
TRBJ1-1 TRBV19 - TRBD1 TGTGCCAGTAGTAACAAGGGACAGGTTATAACTGAAGCTTTCTTT CASSNKGQVITEAFF
TRBJ1-1 TRBV28 - TRBD1 TGTGCCAGCAGTTGGACAGGCCAGAACACTGAAGCTTTCTTT CASSWTGQNTEAFF
TRBJ1-2 TRBV29-1 few - TGCAGCGTTGAACATCTGGCGGACTATGGCTACACCTTC CSVEHLADYGYTF
TRBJ2-3 TRBV2 - - TGTGCCAGCAGTATAGGGAACACAGATACGCAGTATTTT CASSIGNTDTQYF
TRBJ2-5 TRBV20-1 - - TGCAGTGCTAGGGGCCAAGAGACCCAGTACTTC CSARGQETQYF
TRBJ2-7 TRBV29-1 - - TGCAGCGTCGTCGTGATGAGCTACGAGCAGTACTTC CSVVVMSYEQYF
TRBJ1-1 TRBV2 - - TGTGCCAGCAGTGTAAATGGACCTGAAGTTCTCTTT CASSVNGPEVLF
TRBJ2-6 TRBV29-1 - - TGCAGCGTTGAAGCGGAGTCTGGGGCCAACGTCCTGACTTTC CSVEAESGANVLTF
TRBJ2-7 TRBV7-9 - TRBD2 TGTGCCAGCAGTAGACTAGCGGGGGCGCCATACGAGCAGTACTTC CASSRLAGAPYEQYF